Below, 12 T cell receptor beta chains from the same sample are listed, as sequenced in a study of cytomegalovirus exposure and HLA in healthy donors. PCR used 60 Vbeta primers and 13 Jbeta primers. Using immunoSEQ multiplex PCR, the repertoire was profiled, and TCRdb retains in-frame clones only, with some absent. The repertoire holds about 170,000 clones, with about 76% as singletons. Sequencing used PBMCs. Source of these receptors: a woman in her late teens or twenties in good health and CMV-seropositive.

The chain links TRBV5-6 to TRBJ1-3, with D unresolved. The V end lost 0 bases, the J end lost 5 bases, and 15 bases lay between the germline ends. CDR3 length equals 16 residues. In germline, CDR1 is SGHDT, CDR2 YYEEEE. This CDR3 reads CASSLVTAGNRNTIYF. The CDR3 DNA follows: TGTGCCAGCAGCTTGGTTACGGCGGGTAATAGAAACACCATATATTTT.

Only a few counts were recorded for this clone. The chain couples TRBV7-6 to TRBJ2-1; 15 bases match TRBD2. This CDR3 is 18 amino acids long. The ends lost 5 bases at V and 7 bases at J; junction bases unmatched: 12. Germline CDR1 is SGHVS and CDR2 is FNYEAQ. CDR3 protein: CASSRGTSGGPLLNEQFF. The CDR3 DNA reads as TGTGCCAGCAGCCGGGGGACTAGCGGGGGGCCCCTATTAAATGAGCAGTTCTTC. Full variable domain (remainder filled in from reference TRBV7-6 and TRBJ2-1): GAGVSQSPRYKVTKRGQDVALRCDPISGHVSLYWYRQALGQGPEFLTYFNYEAQQDKSGLPNDRFSAERPEGSISTLTIQRTEQRDSAMYRCASSRGTSGGPLLNEQFFGPGTRLTVL.

This chain links TRBV7-9 with TRBJ2-7; 7 positions match TRBD1. The germline V gene has CDR1 SEHNR and CDR2 FQNEAQ (reference sequence). The length of the CDR3 is 12 residues. V lost 8 bases, J lost 7 bases, and 8 bases stayed unmatched. This CDR3 is CASAKGAREQYF. In nucleotides, the CDR3 is TGTGCCAGCGCTAAGGGGGCAAGGGAGCAGTACTTC.

The gene calls are TRBV29-1 and TRBJ2-3, with D unclear. V lost 5 bases, J lost 2 bases, and 8 bases lay in between. Germline V gives CDR1 SQVTM, CDR2 ANQGSEA. The CDR3 totals 12 residues. Here the CDR3 reads CSVILPTDTQYF. CDR3 sequence (DNA): TGCAGCGTTATCCTCCCCACAGATACGCAGTATTTT.

This clone has more than one count but fewer than ten. The chain couples TRBV5-1 to TRBJ1-2, with 9 bases lining up with TRBD1. Germline-derived CDR1 and CDR2 are SGHRS and YFSETQ. The trim removed 4 bases at V and 8 bases at J, leaving 15 bases unmatched. The CDR3 is 16 residues long. In DNA, the CDR3 is TGCGCCAGCAGCCCGGGGGGACAGGGTGTATCTATGGGCTACACCTTC. Its protein product is CASSPGGQGVSMGYTF.

The chain uses TRBV19 and TRBJ1-4, with a weak D call TRBD1 (5 bases). The CDR3 has 14 amino acids. V was trimmed by 4 bases and J by 8 bases, leaving 14 bases between them. Germline CDR1 is LNHDA and CDR2 is SQIVND (reference sequence). Here the CDR3 DNA reads TGTGCCAGTAGTACCGGGGGGGGACCCGAAAAACTGTTTTTT. This gives the protein CASSTGGGPEKLFF.

The rearrangement links TRBV6-5 to TRBJ2-1, with D unresolved. Trimming pared 0 bases from V and 10 bases from J, leaving 13 bases between. There are 14 residues in the CDR3. Germline values: CDR1 MNHEY, CDR2 SVGAGI. The CDR3 DNA is TGTGCCAGCAGTTACTCTGACACCTCAGACGAGCAGTTCTTC. It is translated as CASSYSDTSDEQFF.

The chain links TRBV7-2 to TRBJ2-3; 10 bases match TRBD2. The junction had 7 bases not matched to a gene; V was cut back by 3 bases and J by 4 bases. The CDR3 contains 16 residues. Germline CDR1 and CDR2: SGHTA and FQGNSA. The CDR3 nucleotides are TGTGCCAGCAGCTTCATTAGCGGGGGGTCCGCAGATACGCAGTATTTT. Translated, it gives CASSFISGGSADTQYF.

CDR3 nucleotide sequence: TGTGCTAGTGGTTCGAGCGGGGGCCAACAAGAGACCCAGTACTTC. Protein: CASGSSGGQQETQYF. The chain is built from TRBV12-5 and TRBJ2-5; 8 nucleotides agree with TRBD2. The V gene end was trimmed by 4 bases and the J gene end by 2 bases; junction bases not matched to a gene: 6. CDR3 length: 15 residues. Looked up from germline, CDR1 is LGHNT and CDR2 is FRNRAP.

V usage is TRBV5-4 and J usage is TRBJ1-4, with TRBD1 matching 7 bases. The CDR3 runs to 15 residues. The germline gives CDR1 SGHNT, CDR2 YYREEE (reference sequence). Germline trimming cut 2 bases from V and 4 bases from J; bases unmatched to any gene: 5. The CDR3 loop reads CASSLEGAFNEKLFF. The CDR3 nucleotides are TGTGCCAGCAGCTTAGAGGGGGCCTTTAATGAAAAACTGTTTTTT.

This clone was observed a handful of times. The gene calls are TRBV10-3 and TRBJ2-3; the match to TRBD2 covers 13 bases. Germline V lookup: CDR1 ENHRY, CDR2 SYGVKD. CDR3 length: 15 amino acids. The ends lost 5 bases at V and 4 bases at J; junction bases unmatched: 3. The CDR3 nucleotides read TGTGCCATCAGTAGACTAGCGGGGGGCGCAGATACGCAGTATTTT. It yields the protein CAISRLAGGADTQYF.

The chain recombines TRBV18 with TRBJ2-3; 11 nucleotides agree with TRBD2. Germline V CDR1 and CDR2: KGHSH, LQKENI. The CDR3 runs to 17 residues. J was trimmed by 4 bases and V by 2 bases; bases with no gene match: 8. Written as DNA, the CDR3 is TGTGCCAGCTCACCATTTTCGGTAGCGGGGGGGCCAGATACGCAGTATTTT. Translated, it gives CASSPFSVAGGPDTQYF. The variable domain in full, completed from reference TRBV18 and TRBJ2-3, reads NAGVMQNPRHLVRRRGQEARLRCSPMKGHSHVYWYRQLPEEGLKFMVYLQKENIIDESGMPKERFSAEFPKEGPSILRIQQVVRGDSAAYFCASSPFSVAGGPDTQYFGPGTRLTVL.